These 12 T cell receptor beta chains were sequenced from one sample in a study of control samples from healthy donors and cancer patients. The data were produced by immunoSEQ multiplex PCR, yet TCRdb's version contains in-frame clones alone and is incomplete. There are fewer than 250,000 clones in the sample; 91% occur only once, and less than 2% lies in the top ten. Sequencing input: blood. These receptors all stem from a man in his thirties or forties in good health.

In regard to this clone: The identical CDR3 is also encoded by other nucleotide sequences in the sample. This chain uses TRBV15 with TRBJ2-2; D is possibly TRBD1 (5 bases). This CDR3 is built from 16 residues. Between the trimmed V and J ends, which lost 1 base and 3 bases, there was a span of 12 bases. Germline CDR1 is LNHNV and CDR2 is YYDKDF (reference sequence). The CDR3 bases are TGTGCCACCAGCAGAGGTACAGGTACGGACACCGGGGAGCTGTTTTTT. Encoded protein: CATSRGTGTDTGELFF.

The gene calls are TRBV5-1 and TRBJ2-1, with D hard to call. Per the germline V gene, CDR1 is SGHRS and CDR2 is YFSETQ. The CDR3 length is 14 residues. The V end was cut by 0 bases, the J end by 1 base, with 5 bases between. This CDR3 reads CASSLVVSYNEQFF. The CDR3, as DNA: TGCGCCAGCAGCTTGGTCGTGTCCTACAATGAGCAGTTCTTC.

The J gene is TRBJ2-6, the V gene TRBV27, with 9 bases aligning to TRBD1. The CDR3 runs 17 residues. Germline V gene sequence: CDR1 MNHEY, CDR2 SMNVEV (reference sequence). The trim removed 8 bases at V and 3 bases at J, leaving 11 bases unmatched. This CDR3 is CASAVRDRAGGANVLTF. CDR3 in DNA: TGTGCCAGCGCGGTTCGGGACAGGGCTGGTGGGGCCAACGTCCTGACTTTC.

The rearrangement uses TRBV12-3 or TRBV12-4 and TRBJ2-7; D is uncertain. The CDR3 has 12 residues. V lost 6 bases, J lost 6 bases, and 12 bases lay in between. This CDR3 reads CASSGSVSEQYF. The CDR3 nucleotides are TGTGCCAGCAGCGGCAGCGTAAGCGAGCAGTACTTC.

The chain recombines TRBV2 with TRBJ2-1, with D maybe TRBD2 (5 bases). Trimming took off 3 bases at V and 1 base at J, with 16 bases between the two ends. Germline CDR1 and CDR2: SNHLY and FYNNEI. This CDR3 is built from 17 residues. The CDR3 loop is CASSEAFLRRSYNEQFF. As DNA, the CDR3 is TGTGCCAGCAGTGAGGCCTTCTTAAGGAGGTCCTACAATGAGCAGTTCTTC. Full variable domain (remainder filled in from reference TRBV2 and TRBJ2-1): EPEVTQTPSHQVTQMGQEVILRCVPISNHLYFYWYRQILGQKVEFLVSFYNNEISEKSEIFDDQFSVERPDGSNFTLKIRSTKLEDSAMYFCASSEAFLRRSYNEQFFGPGTRLTVL.

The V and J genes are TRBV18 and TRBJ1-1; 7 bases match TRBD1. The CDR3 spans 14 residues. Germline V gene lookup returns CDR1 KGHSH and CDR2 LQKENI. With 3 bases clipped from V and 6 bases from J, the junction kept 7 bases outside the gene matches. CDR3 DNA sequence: TGTGCCAGCTCACCGACAGGGTTCGGGCCTGAAGCTTTCTTT. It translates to CASSPTGFGPEAFF.

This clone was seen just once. CDR3 region: CASSPPGTTEAFF. The CDR3 region has the DNA TGTGCCAGCTCACCACCAGGTACCACTGAAGCTTTCTTT. The chain is built from TRBV18 and TRBJ1-1; D is ambiguous. CDR3 length: 13 residues. Germline loops: CDR1 KGHSH, CDR2 LQKENI. V was clipped by 0 bases and J by 4 bases, with 6 bases between them.

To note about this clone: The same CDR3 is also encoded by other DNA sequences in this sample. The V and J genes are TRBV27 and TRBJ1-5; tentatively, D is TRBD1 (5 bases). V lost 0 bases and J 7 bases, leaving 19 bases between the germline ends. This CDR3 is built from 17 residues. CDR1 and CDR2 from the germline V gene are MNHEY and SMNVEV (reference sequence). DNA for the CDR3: TGTGCCAGCAGTTTATCCTCCTCGGCAGGGTACGGGCAGCCCCAGCATTTT. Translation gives CASSLSSSAGYGQPQHF.

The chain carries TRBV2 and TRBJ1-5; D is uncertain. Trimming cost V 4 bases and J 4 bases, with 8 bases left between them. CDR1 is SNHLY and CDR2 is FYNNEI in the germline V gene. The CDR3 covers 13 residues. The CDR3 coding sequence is TGTGCCAGCAGTGGCACCCTTAATCAGCCCCAGCATTTT. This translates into CASSGTLNQPQHF. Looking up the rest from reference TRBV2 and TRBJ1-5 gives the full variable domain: EPEVTQTPSHQVTQMGQEVILRCVPISNHLYFYWYRQILGQKVEFLVSFYNNEISEKSEIFDDQFSVERPDGSNFTLKIRSTKLEDSAMYFCASSGTLNQPQHFGDGTRLSIL.

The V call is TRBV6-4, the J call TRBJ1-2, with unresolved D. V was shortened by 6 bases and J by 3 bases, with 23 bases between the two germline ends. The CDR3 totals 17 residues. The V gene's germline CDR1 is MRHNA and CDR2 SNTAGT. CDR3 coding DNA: TGTGCCAGCAGCCAGCATTCCGGGCAACAAACCCACTATGGCTACACCTTC. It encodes CASSQHSGQQTHYGYTF.

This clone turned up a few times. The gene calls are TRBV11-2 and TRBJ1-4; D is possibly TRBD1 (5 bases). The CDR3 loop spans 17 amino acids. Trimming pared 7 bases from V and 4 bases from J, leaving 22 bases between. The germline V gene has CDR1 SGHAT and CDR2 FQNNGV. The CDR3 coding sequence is TGTGCCAGCACCACTACACAGGAAGCTACGGGTAATGAAAAACTGTTTTTT. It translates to CASTTTQEATGNEKLFF.

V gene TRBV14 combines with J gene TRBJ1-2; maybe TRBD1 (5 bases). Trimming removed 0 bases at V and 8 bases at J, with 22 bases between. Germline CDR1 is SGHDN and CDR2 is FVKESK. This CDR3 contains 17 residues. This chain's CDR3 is CASSQDSAVRGTGGYTF. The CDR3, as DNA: TGTGCCAGCAGCCAAGATTCGGCGGTACGGGGGACGGGAGGCTACACCTTC.